This T cell receptor beta chain emerged from a study of control samples from healthy donors and cancer patients. Sequencing used immunoSEQ multiplex PCR; TCRdb keeps in-frame clones, though not all of them. The sample carries approximately 17,000 clones, about 88% recorded once. This clone was seen once. The CDR3 contains 16 residues. CDR1 is SGHDT, CDR2 YYEEEE, per germline. V was pared by 4 bases and J by 0 bases, with 13 bases between. This chain connects TRBV5-6 to TRBJ1-4, with D maybe TRBD1 (6 bases). The sequence was obtained from a man aged 55 to 70 with head and neck cancer. The sample was PBMCs. Here the CDR3 reads CASSEWGLATNEKLFF. CDR3 coding DNA: TGTGCCAGCAGCGAATGGGGGCTCGCAACTAATGAAAAACTGTTTTTT.